These 32 T cell receptor beta chains originate from one sample sequenced in a study of T cells after yellow fever vaccination. MiXCR, run by TCRdb on the 5' RACE reads, gives a single entry per CDR3 protein. The sample consists of about 75,000 distinct CDR3 sequences, roughly 7% of them appearing once. Sample: CD8+ T cells sorted from PBMCs, taken more than 8 days after the first yellow fever vaccination. Source of these receptors: a man younger than 35 who received the YFV17D yellow fever vaccine.

With respect to this clonotype: Here the CDR3 omits its conserved ending phenylalanine or tryptophan, so a read error is the likely source. This chain uses TRBV9 with TRBJ2-1, with D tentatively TRBD1 (6 bases). Between the trimmed V and J ends, which lost 3 bases and 5 bases, there was a span of 15 bases. This CDR3 spans 15 amino acids. Germline V CDR1 and CDR2: SGDLS, YYNGEE. The DNA of the CDR3 is TGTGCCAGCAGCGCCCGAGGACAGAGCAACAATGAGCAGTTCTTA. Protein sequence: CASSARGQSNNEQFL.

This clonotype is labeled as medium-sized. The chain recombines TRBV14 with TRBJ2-7; D gene uncertain. Germline V gene lookup returns CDR1 SGHDN and CDR2 FVKESK. This CDR3 is built from 13 residues. V lost 2 bases and J 3 bases, leaving 8 bases between the germline ends. The CDR3 region is CASSQLGYYEQYF. In DNA, the CDR3 is TGTGCCAGCAGCCAACTAGGTTACTACGAGCAGTACTTC.

V is TRBV12-3 or TRBV12-4 and J is TRBJ2-7; perhaps TRBD1 as D (6 bases). This CDR3 has 13 residues. V was trimmed by 5 bases and J by 2 bases, leaving 10 bases between them. The CDR3 loop is CASSVTGAYEQYF. CDR3 DNA: TGTGCCAGCAGTGTGACAGGCGCCTACGAGCAGTACTTC.

This clonotype was detected ten times or more. The genes are TRBV24-1 and TRBJ1-5; D gene ambiguous. V lost 6 bases and J 4 bases, leaving 9 bases between the germline ends. In germline, CDR1 is KGHDR, CDR2 SFDVKD. The CDR3 has 13 residues. CDR3 nucleotides: TGTGCCACCAGTCCAGGTTGGAATCAGCCCCAGCATTTT. It specifies CATSPGWNQPQHF.

This clonotype was observed many times. The chain employs TRBV2 and TRBJ2-3; TRBD2 matches 8 bases. This CDR3 is built from 17 residues. V dropped 5 bases and J dropped 2; count of bases not matched to a gene: 12. Germline loops: CDR1 SNHLY, CDR2 FYNNEI. The CDR3 region is CASSLTGGASPTDTQYF. The CDR3 bases are TGTGCCAGCAGTTTAACCGGGGGGGCCTCGCCCACAGATACGCAGTATTTT.

For this clonotype: A read error is possible here, since a much larger clone lies one base away. The genes are TRBV9 and TRBJ2-5; no reliable D call. This CDR3 is built from 15 residues. Germline V gene sequence: CDR1 SGDLS, CDR2 YYNGEE. The CDR3 bases are TGTGCCCGCAGCCATACACCGGCCCCGACGGAGACCCAGTACTTC. Residues: CARSHTPAPTETQYF.

This clonotype was recorded at least ten times. The J gene is TRBJ2-2, the V gene TRBV20-1; TRBD2 is a possible D gene (6 bases). The CDR3 is 13 residues long. Germline CDR1 and CDR2: DFQATT and SNEGSKA (reference sequence). V lost 4 bases, J lost 4 bases, and 10 bases lay in between. CDR3 nucleotides: TGCAGTGCTAACGGGGGTGGCACCGGGGAGCTGTTTTTT. This translates into CSANGGGTGELFF.

This clonotype was recorded many times. J is TRBJ2-3 and V is TRBV9; D might be TRBD2 (7 bases). Germline V lookup: CDR1 SGDLS, CDR2 YYNGEE. CDR3 length: 16 amino acids. V was clipped by 6 bases and J by 0 bases, with 17 bases between them. CDR3 coding DNA: TGTGCCAGCAACGAAGAGGGGGGGTACAGCACAGATACGCAGTATTTT. It specifies CASNEEGGYSTDTQYF.

The V call is TRBV19, the J call TRBJ1-1, with D uncertain. CDR3 size: 13 residues. CDR1 is LNHDA, CDR2 SQIVND, per germline (reference sequence). Deletions cut 1 base from V and 0 bases from J, with 3 bases between. This CDR3 is CASSIGVNTEAFF. The CDR3 DNA reads as TGTGCCAGTAGTATAGGAGTGAACACTGAAGCTTTCTTT.

This clonotype showed up many times. CDR3 protein: CANPGQGCAGELFF. CDR3 bases: TGTGCCAACCCGGGACAGGGGTGTGCCGGGGAGCTGTTTTTT. This rearrangement joins TRBV27 to TRBJ2-2; 10 bases are shared with TRBD1. This CDR3 is 14 amino acids long. In germline, CDR1 is MNHEY, CDR2 SMNVEV (reference sequence). V shed 10 bases, J shed 6 bases, and the junction held 8 bases outside the gene matches.

The V and J genes are TRBV4-3 and TRBJ1-1; tentative D call: TRBD1 (6 bases). From germline, CDR1 is LGHNA and CDR2 YSLEER. The CDR3 consists of 16 residues. The germline V and J ends were trimmed by 2 bases and 1 base, with 14 bases remaining between them. DNA for the CDR3: TGCGCCAGCAGCCAAAGGGGGACTGACAAGAACACTGAAGCTTTCTTT. Protein sequence: CASSQRGTDKNTEAFF.

This clonotype was counted only a few times. The chain links TRBV4-1 to TRBJ1-1; D gene unclear. The CDR3 extends over 14 amino acids. Looked up from germline, CDR1 is MGHRA and CDR2 is YSYEKL. The V gene lost 2 bases and the J gene lost 6 bases, with 13 bases spanning the gap. The CDR3 here is CASSQFHGEAEAFF. The CDR3 DNA is TGCGCCAGCAGCCAATTTCACGGTGAAGCTGAAGCTTTCTTT.

The chain links TRBV5-4 to TRBJ2-2; perhaps TRBD2 as D (7 bases). This CDR3 has 15 amino acids. Germline V gene lookup returns CDR1 SGHNT and CDR2 YYREEE (reference sequence). With 2 bases removed from V and 4 bases from J, the gap between germline ends came to 12 bases. The CDR3: CASSFAGEGTGELFF. CDR3 coding DNA: TGTGCCAGCAGCTTTGCAGGGGAGGGCACCGGGGAGCTGTTTTTT.

This chain connects TRBV12-3 or TRBV12-4 to TRBJ1-1; D ambiguous. The CDR3 consists of 13 residues. Trimming took off 5 bases at V and 2 bases at J, with 9 bases between the two ends. CDR3 sequence: CASSHVPNTEAFF. The DNA of the CDR3 is TGTGCCAGCAGTCATGTACCTAACACTGAAGCTTTCTTT.

J is TRBJ2-7 and V is TRBV4-2; perhaps TRBD2 as D (5 bases). The CDR3 is 14 amino acids. The V end was cut by 0 bases, the J end by 3 bases, with 9 bases between. CDR1 LGHNA and CDR2 YNFKEQ come from the germline V gene. DNA of the CDR3: TGTGCCAGCAGCCAAGATGGGAGCGACTACGAGCAGTACTTC. Translation gives CASSQDGSDYEQYF.

In its sample, this clonotype was seen many times. The rearrangement uses TRBV12-3 or TRBV12-4 and TRBJ2-2, with unresolved D. Trimming cost V 6 bases and J 8 bases, with 4 bases left between them. This CDR3 comprises 10 residues. The CDR3 DNA is TGTGCCAGCAGGGGTGGGGAGCTGTTTTTT. Residues: CASRGGELFF.

This clonotype appeared many times. The rearrangement uses TRBV4-2 and TRBJ2-5, with 10 bases identical to TRBD2. The CDR3 loop spans 15 amino acids. Losses at the gene ends were 6 bases for V and 3 bases for J; bases not matched to a gene: 7. Germline-derived CDR1 and CDR2 are LGHNA and YNFKEQ. This CDR3 is CASRQIAGGEETQYF. The DNA of the CDR3 is TGTGCCAGCAGGCAGATAGCGGGGGGTGAAGAGACCCAGTACTTC.

Many counts were recorded for this clonotype. This chain links TRBV4-1 with TRBJ2-3; no definite D call. V was pared by 1 base and J by 4 bases, with 3 bases between. This CDR3 is built from 12 residues. Germline CDR1 reads MGHRA; CDR2 reads YSYEKL. The CDR3 reads CASSQAADTQYF. The CDR3 DNA sequence: TGCGCCAGCAGCCAAGCGGCAGATACGCAGTATTTT.

This clonotype was seen a few times. The V call is TRBV5-1, the J call TRBJ2-7; possibly TRBD1 for D (6 bases). V was cut by 2 bases and J by 2 bases, with 11 bases left in between. The CDR3 consists of 14 residues. CDR1 is SGHRS, CDR2 YFSETQ, per germline. The CDR3: CASSLGGLPYEQYF. The CDR3 bases are TGCGCCAGCAGCTTAGGGGGTTTACCCTACGAGCAGTACTTC.

This clonotype was picked up a small number of times. This sequence joins TRBV7-2 and TRBJ2-1; D gene ambiguous. V gave up 0 bases and J gave up 9 bases, with 6 bases separating them. The CDR3 is made up of 12 amino acids. From germline, CDR1 is SGHTA and CDR2 FQGNSA. CDR3 nucleotide sequence: TGTGCCAGCAGCTTAGCGCACACTGAGCAGTTCTTC. This gives the protein CASSLAHTEQFF.

In the case of this clonotype: This may stem from a read error, because a much larger clone lies one nucleotide away. The CDR3 DNA is TGTGCCAGCAGTCCGAACTTAGGAAGTTCGAGCTACACCTTC. Translated: CASSPNLGSSSYTF. The J gene is TRBJ1-2, the V gene TRBV12-3 or TRBV12-4; D is ambiguous. Trimming removed 5 bases from V and 9 bases from J, with 19 bases in between. The CDR3 totals 14 residues.

This clonotype appeared many times. The chain recombines TRBV5-4 with TRBJ2-3; D unclear. CDR1 is SGHNT and CDR2 is YYREEE in the germline V gene (reference sequence). The CDR3 runs 13 residues. The V end was cut by 2 bases, the J end by 2 bases, with 6 bases between. CDR3 residues: CASSFDHTDTQYF. The CDR3 DNA sequence: TGTGCCAGCAGCTTCGACCACACAGATACGCAGTATTTT.

The chain is built from TRBV20-1 and TRBJ2-5; D is possibly TRBD2 (7 bases). V shed 6 bases and J shed 5 bases, with 19 bases lying between them. The CDR3 runs 14 residues. Germline V lookup: CDR1 DFQATT, CDR2 SNEGSKA (reference sequence). The CDR3: CSAPPDGGAETQYF. The CDR3 nucleotides read TGCAGTGCCCCCCCAGATGGGGGGGCCGAGACCCAGTACTTC.

This clonotype was observed at least ten times. The rearrangement uses TRBV20-1 and TRBJ2-1, with D tentatively TRBD2 (5 bases). Trimming removed 0 bases from V and 4 bases from J, with 13 bases in between. This CDR3 comprises 15 residues. The germline V gene has CDR1 DFQATT and CDR2 SNEGSKA (reference sequence). The CDR3 sequence is CSARDAGLSYNEQFF. DNA for the CDR3: TGCAGTGCTAGAGACGCTGGACTTAGTTACAATGAGCAGTTCTTC.

This clonotype was seen at least ten times. The chain joins TRBV29-1 to TRBJ1-1; unclear D gene. The germline V and J ends were trimmed by 3 bases and 1 base, with 6 bases remaining between them. The CDR3 covers 12 residues. From germline, CDR1 is SQVTM and CDR2 ANQGSEA. The CDR3 nucleotides read TGCAGCGTTGACGTGAGGAACACTGAAGCTTTCTTT. Translated: CSVDVRNTEAFF.

This clonotype was seen only a few times. The chain employs TRBV6-5 and TRBJ2-3; D perhaps matches TRBD2 (6 bases). The CDR3 is 14 amino acids. V dropped 5 bases and J dropped 5 bases, with 14 bases sitting between them. Germline V CDR1 and CDR2: MNHEY, SVGAGI. The CDR3 bases are TGTGCCAGCAGTCGTCTCGGGGGAGGAGATACGCAGTATTTT. This encodes CASSRLGGGDTQYF.

The gene calls are TRBV20-1 and TRBJ1-5; TRBD1 is a possible D gene (5 bases). V gave up 6 bases and J gave up 1 base, with 22 bases separating them. Germline loops: CDR1 DFQATT, CDR2 SNEGSKA (reference sequence). This CDR3 contains 17 residues. This chain's CDR3 is CSAPNWDLVVSNQPQHF. The CDR3 coding sequence is TGCAGTGCGCCGAACTGGGACCTCGTCGTAAGCAATCAGCCCCAGCATTTT.

This clonotype came up many times. The rearrangement links TRBV5-1 to TRBJ2-4; D gene unclear. The V gene's germline CDR1 is SGHRS and CDR2 YFSETQ. This CDR3 comprises 16 residues. The germline V and J ends were trimmed by 3 bases and 1 base, with 14 bases remaining between them. The CDR3 DNA sequence: TGCGCCAGCAGCTCCCCGGCCAATGAGGCCAAAAACATTCAGTACTTC. Translated, it gives CASSSPANEAKNIQYF.

The V gene is TRBV11-2, the J gene TRBJ2-5, with unresolved D. The germline V gene has CDR1 SGHAT and CDR2 FQNNGV. Deletions cut 0 bases from V and 0 bases from J, with 11 bases between. This CDR3 has 16 amino acids. CDR3 region: CASSLDVRLYQETQYF. CDR3 coding DNA: TGTGCCAGCAGCTTAGATGTCAGATTGTACCAAGAGACCCAGTACTTC.

There are a few counts of this clonotype. V gene TRBV28 combines with J gene TRBJ2-7, with D perhaps matching TRBD1 (6 bases). With 2 bases removed from V and 6 bases from J, the gap between germline ends came to 11 bases. The CDR3 has 13 residues. From germline, CDR1 is MDHEN and CDR2 SYDVKM. This chain's CDR3 is CASSLGGLSEQYV. Written as DNA, the CDR3 is TGTGCCAGCAGTTTAGGGGGCCTCTCCGAGCAGTACGTC.

The J gene is TRBJ1-2, the V gene TRBV7-2; no clear D. CDR3 length equals 13 residues. Trimming stripped 4 bases from V and 8 bases from J, with 14 bases between. Germline assignment: CDR1 SGHTA and CDR2 FQGNSA. CDR3 coding DNA: TGTGCCAGCAGCTGGGGAGGGCCGGGAGGCTACACCTTC. It specifies CASSWGGPGGYTF.

Many counts were recorded for this clonotype. This chain joins TRBV4-1 and TRBJ2-1; D ambiguous. The CDR3 contains 15 residues. CDR1 is MGHRA and CDR2 is YSYEKL in the germline V gene. V was pared by 3 bases and J by 4 bases, with 13 bases between. CDR3 residues: CASSQDPASYNEQFF. The CDR3 DNA is TGCGCCAGCAGCCAGGACCCCGCGTCGTACAATGAGCAGTTCTTC.